The present T cell receptor (beta chain) was sequenced within a study of blood T cell repertoires in COVID-19. The assay was immunoSEQ multiplex PCR, and TCRdb's table has in-frame clones only and misses some. Among hundreds of thousands of clones, about 88% were seen once, and the ten largest hold approximately 2%. This clone was seen just once. Looked up from germline, CDR1 is SGHTS and CDR2 is YDEGEE. V lost 5 bases to trimming and J lost 0 bases, with 12 bases between them. CDR3 size: 15 residues. The source is a middle-aged woman who had recovered from COVID-19. The chain links TRBV5-8 to TRBJ1-3, with D perhaps TRBD1 (5 bases). Sequencing was carried out using peripheral blood. For the CDR3, the DNA is TGTGCCAGCAGGAGGGACTCGAGCTCTGGAAACACCATATATTTT. It encodes CASRRDSSSGNTIYF. Looking up the rest from reference TRBV5-8 and TRBJ1-3 gives the full variable domain: EAGVTQSPTHLIKTRGQQATLRCSPISGHTSVYWYQQALGLGLQFLLWYDEGEERNRGNFPPRFSGRQFPNYSSELNVNALELEDSALYLCASRRDSSSGNTIYFGEGSWLTVV.